Listed here are 17 T cell receptor beta chains from one sample, sequenced in a study of blood T cell repertoires in COVID-19. Method: immunoSEQ multiplex PCR; TCRdb's copy keeps in-frame clones and lacks some. The repertoire has about 170,000 clones, roughly 90% of them found once; the top ten carry roughly 4.5%. The sample consisted of peripheral blood. The receptors derive from a man between 18 and 35 years old with COVID-19, enrolled during active disease.

The chain links TRBV28 to TRBJ1-1; a weak D match, TRBD1 (6 bases). This CDR3 is built from 11 residues. The germline V gene encodes CDR1 MDHEN and CDR2 SYDVKM. Trimming removed 3 bases at V and 8 bases at J, with 7 bases between. CDR3 coding DNA: TGTGCCAGCAGTTTCGGGACAGAAGCTTTCTTT. Translation gives CASSFGTEAFF.

V usage is TRBV11-1 and J usage is TRBJ2-7; D is perhaps TRBD1 (6 bases). V lost 2 bases, J lost 2 bases, and 13 bases lay in between. The CDR3 is 15 amino acids. Germline V CDR1 and CDR2: SGHAT, FQDESV (reference sequence). The CDR3 DNA is TGTGCCAGCAGCTTATGGGGGCGAACGACCTACGAGCAGTACTTC. This translates into CASSLWGRTTYEQYF.

This chain links TRBV6-1 with TRBJ2-1; possible D gene TRBD2, 6 bases. Germline values: CDR1 MNHNS, CDR2 SASEGT. CDR3 length equals 14 residues. V shed 1 base and J shed 10 bases, with 14 bases lying between them. The CDR3 spells CASSEGGKINEQFF. CDR3 DNA: TGTGCCAGCAGTGAAGGCGGGAAAATAAACGAGCAGTTCTTC.

This chain connects TRBV10-3 to TRBJ1-3; D gene ambiguous. V was clipped by 5 bases and J by 4 bases, with 6 bases between them. Germline CDR1 and CDR2: ENHRY and SYGVKD. The CDR3 consists of 12 residues. In DNA form, the CDR3 reads TGTGCCATCAGTAGAGAGGGAAACACCATATATTTT. Translated: CAISREGNTIYF.

The chain has TRBV15 and TRBJ1-1, with D unclear. The germline V gene has CDR1 LNHNV and CDR2 YYDKDF (reference sequence). V gave up 1 base and J gave up 0 bases, with 9 bases separating them. The CDR3 is made up of 15 amino acids. CDR3 bases: TGTGCCACCAGCAGAGCACAACAGATGAACACTGAAGCTTTCTTT. It encodes CATSRAQQMNTEAFF.

J is TRBJ1-2 and V is TRBV28; 7 nucleotides agree with TRBD1. Germline values: CDR1 MDHEN, CDR2 SYDVKM. The junction had 2 bases not matched to a gene; V was cut back by 6 bases and J by 7 bases. The CDR3 sequence is 11 residues long. CDR3 amino acids: CASSYRGGYTF. In nucleotides, the CDR3 is TGTGCCAGCAGCTACAGGGGTGGCTACACCTTC.

The chain couples TRBV5-4 to TRBJ2-2; tentative D call: TRBD1 (5 bases). Trimming removed 3 bases at V and 5 bases at J, with 17 bases between. The CDR3 consists of 16 residues. Germline loops: CDR1 SGHNT, CDR2 YYREEE (reference sequence). The DNA of the CDR3 is TGTGCCAGCAGCTCCCCAGGGCTCTCGGTGACCGGGGAGCTGTTTTTT. Its protein product is CASSSPGLSVTGELFF.

The chain is built from TRBV27 and TRBJ2-2; D is unresolved. The CDR3 has 13 residues. Germline-derived CDR1 and CDR2 are MNHEY and SMNVEV (reference sequence). V was clipped by 0 bases and J by 7 bases, with 6 bases between them. The CDR3 bases are TGTGCCAGCAGTTTATCGGGCCGCGGGGAGCTGTTTTTT. Protein sequence: CASSLSGRGELFF.

The V gene is TRBV15, the J gene TRBJ2-2; tentative D call: TRBD1 (5 bases). The CDR3 contains 14 residues. CDR1 is LNHNV and CDR2 is YYDKDF in the germline V gene (reference sequence). V was trimmed by 3 bases and J by 3 bases, leaving 8 bases between them. The CDR3 nucleotides read TGTGCCACCAGCAGGGGGCGTGACACCGGGGAGCTGTTTTTT. It codes for CATSRGRDTGELFF.

V and J are TRBV27 and TRBJ2-7; 9 nucleotides match TRBD2. Per the germline V gene, CDR1 is MNHEY and CDR2 is SMNVEV (reference sequence). The V gene end was trimmed by 3 bases and the J gene end by 2 bases; junction bases not matched to a gene: 5. There are 15 residues in the CDR3. The DNA of the CDR3 is TGTGCCAGCAGTTTTAAGGCGGGGGGGACCTACGAGCAGTACTTC. This codes for CASSFKAGGTYEQYF.

The chain recombines TRBV18 with TRBJ2-5; 8 bases line up with TRBD2. This CDR3 is 15 amino acids long. Germline CDR1 KGHSH, CDR2 LQKENI. V gave up 1 base and J gave up 3 bases; unmatched junction bases: 4. The CDR3 loop reads CASSPQGAGEETQYF. The CDR3 bases are TGTGCCAGCTCACCACAGGGAGCGGGAGAAGAGACCCAGTACTTC.

The chain joins TRBV29-1 to TRBJ2-7; 8 nucleotides line up with TRBD2. The CDR3 spans 15 residues. The germline CDR1 and CDR2 sequences are SQVTM and ANQGSEA. The V and J ends lost 0 bases and 2 bases, in that order; junction bases with no gene match: 6. Here the CDR3 reads CSVEDPLAETYEQYF. The CDR3 DNA follows: TGCAGCGTTGAAGATCCACTAGCGGAAACCTACGAGCAGTACTTC.

This chain connects TRBV13 to TRBJ2-1; 8 bases are shared with TRBD2. The CDR3 runs 16 residues. Germline assignment: CDR1 PRHDT and CDR2 FYEKMQ (reference sequence). After removal of 1 base from V and 4 bases from J, the junction contained 6 bases not matched to a gene. CDR3 sequence: CASSLVLAGTYNEQFF. The CDR3 region has the DNA TGTGCCAGCAGCTTAGTCCTAGCGGGTACTTACAATGAGCAGTTCTTC.

This chain links TRBV27 with TRBJ1-5; tentatively, D is TRBD1 (6 bases). The CDR3 contains 14 residues. Per germline, CDR1 MNHEY and CDR2 SMNVEV (reference sequence). Trimming shortened V by 5 bases and J by 6 bases, and 14 bases separated the two germline ends. Here the CDR3 reads CASSTHRVSQPQHF. Here the CDR3 DNA reads TGTGCCAGCAGTACCCACAGGGTGAGTCAGCCCCAGCATTTT.

The chain joins TRBV28 to TRBJ1-5; D remains ambiguous. CDR3 length: 13 residues. Trimming took 10 bases from V and 1 from J, leaving 11 bases between them. CDR1 MDHEN and CDR2 SYDVKM come from the germline V gene. The chain's CDR3 is CAISGRSNQPQHF. The CDR3 DNA is TGTGCCATCTCGGGTCGGAGCAATCAGCCCCAGCATTTT.

The chain recombines TRBV5-5 with TRBJ2-7; the D is unclear. V shed 1 base and J shed 0 bases, with 5 bases lying between them. Germline V gene sequence: CDR1 SGHKS, CDR2 YYEKEE (reference sequence). This CDR3 is 13 amino acids long. CDR3 nucleotides: TGTGCCAGCAGCTTGCGCAGCTCCTACGAGCAGTACTTC. Translation gives CASSLRSSYEQYF.

The rearrangement links TRBV2 to TRBJ1-2; 7 bases agree with TRBD1. Germline V lookup: CDR1 SNHLY, CDR2 FYNNEI. The CDR3 loop spans 16 amino acids. The junction had 10 bases not matched to a gene; V was cut back by 5 bases and J by 1 base. The CDR3 DNA reads TGTGCCAGCAGTCTTGGACAGGTACAGGGTAACTATGGCTACACCTTC. It yields the protein CASSLGQVQGNYGYTF.